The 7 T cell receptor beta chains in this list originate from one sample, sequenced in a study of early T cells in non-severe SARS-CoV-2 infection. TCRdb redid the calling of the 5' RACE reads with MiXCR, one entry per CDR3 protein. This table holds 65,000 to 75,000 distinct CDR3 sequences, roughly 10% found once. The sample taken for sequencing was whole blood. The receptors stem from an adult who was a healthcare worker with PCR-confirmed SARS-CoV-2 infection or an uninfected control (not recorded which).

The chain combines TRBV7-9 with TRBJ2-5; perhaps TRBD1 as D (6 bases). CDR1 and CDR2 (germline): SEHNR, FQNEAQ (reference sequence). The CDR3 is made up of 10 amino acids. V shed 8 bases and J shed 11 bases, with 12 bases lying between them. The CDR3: CASQGHSQYF. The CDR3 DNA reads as TGTGCCAGCCAGGGACACTCTCAGTACTTC.

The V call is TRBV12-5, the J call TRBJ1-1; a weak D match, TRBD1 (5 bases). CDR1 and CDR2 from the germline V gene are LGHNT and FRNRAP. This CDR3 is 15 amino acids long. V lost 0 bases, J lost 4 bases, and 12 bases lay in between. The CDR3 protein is CASGLVQGAGTEAFF. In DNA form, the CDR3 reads TGTGCTAGTGGTTTGGTGCAAGGGGCTGGCACTGAAGCTTTCTTT.

This CDR3 is CASQGTTNEKLFF. CDR3 bases: TGTGCCAGTCAGGGTACAACTAATGAAAAACTGTTTTTT. V usage is TRBV2 and J usage is TRBJ1-4; D is possibly TRBD1 (5 bases). V lost 9 bases and J 0 bases, leaving 8 bases between the germline ends. CDR3 length equals 13 residues. CDR1 and CDR2 (germline): SNHLY, FYNNEI.

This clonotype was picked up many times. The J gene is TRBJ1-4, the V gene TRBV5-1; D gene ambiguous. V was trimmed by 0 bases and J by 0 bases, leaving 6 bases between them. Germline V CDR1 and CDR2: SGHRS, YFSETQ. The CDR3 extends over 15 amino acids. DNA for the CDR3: TGCGCCAGCAGCTTGGGGGGAGCAACTAATGAAAAACTGTTTTTT. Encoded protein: CASSLGGATNEKLFF.

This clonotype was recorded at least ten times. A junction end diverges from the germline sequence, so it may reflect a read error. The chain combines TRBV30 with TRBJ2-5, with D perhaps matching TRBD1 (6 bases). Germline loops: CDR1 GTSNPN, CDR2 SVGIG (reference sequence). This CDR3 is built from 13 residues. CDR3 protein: CAWSGTGHLRQDF. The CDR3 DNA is TGTGCCTGGAGCGGAACGGGACATCTACGTCAGGACTTC.

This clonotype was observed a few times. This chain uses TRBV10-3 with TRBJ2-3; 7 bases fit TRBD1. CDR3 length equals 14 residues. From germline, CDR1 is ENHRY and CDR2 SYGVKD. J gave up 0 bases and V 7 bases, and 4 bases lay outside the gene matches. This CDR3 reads CAINEQGSTDTQYF. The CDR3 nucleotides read TGTGCCATCAATGAACAGGGGAGCACAGATACGCAGTATTTT.

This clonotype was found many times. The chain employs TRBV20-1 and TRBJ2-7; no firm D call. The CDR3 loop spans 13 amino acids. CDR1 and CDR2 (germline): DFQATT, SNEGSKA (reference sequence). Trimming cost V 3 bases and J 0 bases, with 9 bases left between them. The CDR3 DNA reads TGCAGTGCTAGGAGAACGTACTCCTACGAGCAGTACTTC. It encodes CSARRTYSYEQYF.